This is a list of T cell receptor beta chains from one sample in a study of T-cell memory formation after mild COVID-19. Using its own MiXCR run on the 5' RACE reads, TCRdb lists one record per CDR3 protein. The data show around 29,000 distinct CDR3 sequences, with around 10% seen just once and approximately 14% held by the top ten. Material for sequencing was PBMCs or a T cell subset sorted from them (not recorded which). These TCRs come from an adult woman who had mild COVID-19 (a few samples of this study predate the infection). Cell type and time point are not known. CDR3s include the opening cysteine and the closing phenylalanine or tryptophan. D genes are given only for firm matches. The size of a clone is reported for some rows only, either as once, few or many, or as a class for expanded clones.

TRBJ2-7 TRBD2 many TRBV29-1 TGCAGCGTTGTACTAGCGGGAGGTCGCGAGCAGTACTTC CSVVLAGGREQYF
TRBJ2-7 NA many TRBV24-1 TGTGCCACCGCTCAGGGCTACGAGCAGTACTTC CATAQGYEQYF
TRBJ1-6 NA NA TRBV25-1 TGTGCCAGCAGTGAATCCGTCACCCTCCACTTT CASSESVTLHF
TRBJ1-1 NA medium-sized TRBV6-1 TGTGCCAGCAGTGGGGCAGGGTTAGGATGGACTGAAGCTTTCTTT CASSGAGLGWTEAFF
TRBJ2-5 NA many TRBV20-1 TGCAGTGCTAGAGATCCTTTAAGGGCCAGCCAAGAGACCCAGTACTTC CSARDPLRASQETQYF
TRBJ2-7 TRBD1 many TRBV11-3 TGTGCCAGCAGACGATTGGGACAGGCGGGCGAGCAGTACTTC CASRRLGQAGEQYF
TRBJ1-1 TRBD1 many TRBV5-1 TGCGCCAGCAGTGGACAGGGTTCGGGGAACACTGAAGCTTTCTTT CASSGQGSGNTEAFF
TRBJ2-1 NA many TRBV6-5 TGTGCCAGCAGTTCCCCGAGGGAGCAGTTCTTC CASSSPREQFF
TRBJ2-1 TRBD2 many TRBV12-3/TRBV12-4 TGTGCCAGCAGTCCATATCCAAGGGGACTAGCGGGAGGTGGGTACAATGAGCAGTTCTTC CASSPYPRGLAGGGYNEQFF
TRBJ2-5 NA many TRBV4-1 TGCGCCAGCAGCGGGCGCCGATCCCGGGACGTCTACTTC CASSGRRSRDVYF
TRBJ2-3 NA many TRBV6-1 TGTGCCAGCAGTGGGGGCAGGGACGCAGATACGCAGTATTTT CASSGGRDADTQYF
TRBJ2-5 TRBD1 many TRBV6-6 TGTGCCAGTAGGACAGGGCGGGAGACCCAGTACTTC CASRTGRETQYF
TRBJ2-5 NA many TRBV3-1 TGTGCCAGCAGCCCCTCCGGGAGCCTGACCCGGGTGGAGACCCAGTACTTC CASSPSGSLTRVETQYF
TRBJ2-3 TRBD2 many TRBV20-1 TGCAGTGCTAGTTGGCTAGCGGGGGGCCTGGAGGGGACGCAGTATTTT CSASWLAGGLEGTQYF
TRBJ1-6 NA many TRBV25-1 TGTGCCAGCAGTGAATTCTGGAATAATTCACCCCTCCACTTT CASSEFWNNSPLHF
TRBJ2-7 TRBD1 NA TRBV7-9 TGTGCCAGCAGCGTGACCGGGACAGGACTGGTTGAGCAGTACTTC CASSVTGTGLVEQYF
TRBJ2-5 TRBD1 many TRBV9 TGTGCCAGCAGCGTAGATTCAGGGGGCAAGACCCAGTACTTC CASSVDSGGKTQYF
TRBJ2-2 NA many TRBV4-2 TGTGCCAGCAGCCCCCCCCCCGGGGAGCTGTTTTTT CASSPPPGELFF
TRBJ2-3 TRBD2 many TRBV7-9 TGTGCCAGCAGCAAAAATAACTGGGGAGGACTAGCGGCACTCACAGATACGCAGTATTTT CASSKNNWGGLAALTDTQYF
TRBJ2-7 TRBD2 many TRBV5-4 TGTGCCACAAATCCCGGAGGGGTAGCGGGAGGCTCCTACGAGCAGTACTTC CATNPGGVAGGSYEQYF
TRBJ1-2 TRBD1 many TRBV25-1 TGTGCCAGCAGCCCCCTACAGGGGGCCTTGGGTGGCTACACCTTC CASSPLQGALGGYTF
TRBJ1-2 NA many TRBV7-2 TGTGCCAGCAGCTTAGGGTTGAGGGGGGATGGCTACACCTTC CASSLGLRGDGYTF
TRBJ1-5 NA few TRBV28 TGTGCCAGCAGTTCTTACCTAAGTATGGACGGGGTTGGCAATCAGCCCCAGCATTTT CASSSYLSMDGVGNQPQHF
TRBJ2-2 NA medium-sized TRBV6-5 TGTGCCAGCAGCGTAAGGGCCGGGGAGCTGTTTTTT CASSVRAGELFF